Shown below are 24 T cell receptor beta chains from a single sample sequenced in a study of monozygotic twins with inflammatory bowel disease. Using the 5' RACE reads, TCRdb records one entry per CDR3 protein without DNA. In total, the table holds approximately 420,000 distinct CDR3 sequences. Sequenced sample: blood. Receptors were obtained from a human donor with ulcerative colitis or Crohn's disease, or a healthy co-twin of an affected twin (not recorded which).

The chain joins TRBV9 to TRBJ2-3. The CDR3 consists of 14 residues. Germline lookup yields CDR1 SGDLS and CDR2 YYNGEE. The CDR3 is CASSVGTTPDTQYF.

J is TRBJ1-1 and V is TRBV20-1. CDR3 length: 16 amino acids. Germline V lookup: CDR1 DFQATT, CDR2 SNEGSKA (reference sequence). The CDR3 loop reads CSARSGALQGNTEAFF.

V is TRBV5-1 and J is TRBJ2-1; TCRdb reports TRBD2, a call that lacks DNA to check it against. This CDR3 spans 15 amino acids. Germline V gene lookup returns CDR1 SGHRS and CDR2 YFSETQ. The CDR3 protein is CASSSTSGRLNEQFF.

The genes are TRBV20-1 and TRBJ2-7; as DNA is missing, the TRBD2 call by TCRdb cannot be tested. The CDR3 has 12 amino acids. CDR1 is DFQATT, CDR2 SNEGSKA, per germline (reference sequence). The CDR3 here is CSAGPTGDEQYF.

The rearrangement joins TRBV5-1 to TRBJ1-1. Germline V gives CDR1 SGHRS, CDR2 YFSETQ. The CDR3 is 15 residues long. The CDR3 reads CASSLAQISNTEAFF.

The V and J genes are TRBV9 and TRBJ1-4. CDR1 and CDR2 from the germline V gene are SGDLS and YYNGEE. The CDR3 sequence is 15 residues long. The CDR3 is CASSVGENNNEKLFF.

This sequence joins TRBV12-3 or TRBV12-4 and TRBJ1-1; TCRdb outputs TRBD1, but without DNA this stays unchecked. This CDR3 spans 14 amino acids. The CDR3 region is CASSWRTANTEAFF.

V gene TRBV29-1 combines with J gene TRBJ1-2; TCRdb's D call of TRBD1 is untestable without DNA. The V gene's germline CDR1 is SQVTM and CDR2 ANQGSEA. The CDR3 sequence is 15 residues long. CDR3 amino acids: CSVLLHDRPGEGYTF.

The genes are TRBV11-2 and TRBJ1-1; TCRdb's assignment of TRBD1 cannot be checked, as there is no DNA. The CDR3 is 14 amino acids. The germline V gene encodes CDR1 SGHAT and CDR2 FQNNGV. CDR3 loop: CASSLSTGNSEAFF. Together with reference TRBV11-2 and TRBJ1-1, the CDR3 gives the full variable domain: EAGVAQSPRYKIIEKRQSVAFWCNPISGHATLYWYQQILGQGPKLLIQFQNNGVVDDSQLPKDRFSAERLKGVDSTLKIQPAKLEDSAVYLCASSLSTGNSEAFFGQGTRLTVV.

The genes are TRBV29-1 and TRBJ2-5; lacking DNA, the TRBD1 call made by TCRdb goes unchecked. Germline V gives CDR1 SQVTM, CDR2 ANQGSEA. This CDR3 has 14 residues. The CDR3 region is CSVVSGQPQETQYF.

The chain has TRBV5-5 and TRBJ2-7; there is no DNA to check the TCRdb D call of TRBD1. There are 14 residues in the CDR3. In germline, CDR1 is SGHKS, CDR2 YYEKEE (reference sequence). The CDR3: CASSSPGHLYEQYF.

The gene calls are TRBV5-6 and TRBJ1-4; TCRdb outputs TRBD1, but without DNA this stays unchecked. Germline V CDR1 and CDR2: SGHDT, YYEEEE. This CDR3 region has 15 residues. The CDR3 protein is CASSWTGGGNEKLFF.

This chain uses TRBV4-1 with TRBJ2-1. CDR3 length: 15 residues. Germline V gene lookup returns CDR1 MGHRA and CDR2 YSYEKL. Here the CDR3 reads CASSQALDSYNEQFF.

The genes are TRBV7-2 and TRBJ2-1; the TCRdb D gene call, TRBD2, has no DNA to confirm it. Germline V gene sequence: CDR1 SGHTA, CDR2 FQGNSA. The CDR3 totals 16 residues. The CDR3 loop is CASSLHAGLGGLEQFF.

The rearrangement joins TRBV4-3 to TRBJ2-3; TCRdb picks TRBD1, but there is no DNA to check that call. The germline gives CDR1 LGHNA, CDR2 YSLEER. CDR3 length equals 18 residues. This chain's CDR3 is CASSRDKVGRGPTDTQYF.

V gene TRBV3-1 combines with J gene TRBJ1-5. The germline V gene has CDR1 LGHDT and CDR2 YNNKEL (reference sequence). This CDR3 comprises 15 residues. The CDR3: CASSQDMQTNQPQHF.

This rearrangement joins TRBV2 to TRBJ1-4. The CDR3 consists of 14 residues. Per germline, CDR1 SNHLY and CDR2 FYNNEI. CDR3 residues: CASGMTATNEKLFF.

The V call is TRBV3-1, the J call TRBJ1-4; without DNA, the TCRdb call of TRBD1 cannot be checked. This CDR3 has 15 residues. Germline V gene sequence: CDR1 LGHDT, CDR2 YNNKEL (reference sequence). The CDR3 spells CASSREAGFALVRVF.

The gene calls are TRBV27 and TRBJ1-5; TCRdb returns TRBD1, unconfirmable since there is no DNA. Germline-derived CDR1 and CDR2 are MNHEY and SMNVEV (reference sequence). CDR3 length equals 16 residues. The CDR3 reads CASSLRGLGDNQPQHF.

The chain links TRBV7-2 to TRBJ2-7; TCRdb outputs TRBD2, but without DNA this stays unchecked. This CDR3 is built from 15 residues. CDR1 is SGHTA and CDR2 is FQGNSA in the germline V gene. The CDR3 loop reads CASRSSSGSSYEQYF.

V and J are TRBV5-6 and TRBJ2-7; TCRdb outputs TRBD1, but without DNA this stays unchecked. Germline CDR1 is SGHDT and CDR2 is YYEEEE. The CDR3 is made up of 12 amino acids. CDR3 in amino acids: CASSRGFSEQYF.

The CDR3 is CASSSKDRVGGSPLHF. The chain carries TRBV28 and TRBJ1-6; as DNA is missing, the TRBD1 call by TCRdb cannot be tested. In germline, CDR1 is MDHEN, CDR2 SYDVKM. This CDR3 has 16 residues.

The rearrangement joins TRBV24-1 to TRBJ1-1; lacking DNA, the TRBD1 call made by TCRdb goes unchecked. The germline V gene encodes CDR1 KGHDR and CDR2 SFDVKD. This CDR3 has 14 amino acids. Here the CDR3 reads CATSEQGQGGEAFF.

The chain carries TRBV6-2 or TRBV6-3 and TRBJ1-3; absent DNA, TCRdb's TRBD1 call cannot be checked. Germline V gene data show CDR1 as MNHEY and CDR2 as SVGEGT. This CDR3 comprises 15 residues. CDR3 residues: CASIEDRGPGNTIYF.